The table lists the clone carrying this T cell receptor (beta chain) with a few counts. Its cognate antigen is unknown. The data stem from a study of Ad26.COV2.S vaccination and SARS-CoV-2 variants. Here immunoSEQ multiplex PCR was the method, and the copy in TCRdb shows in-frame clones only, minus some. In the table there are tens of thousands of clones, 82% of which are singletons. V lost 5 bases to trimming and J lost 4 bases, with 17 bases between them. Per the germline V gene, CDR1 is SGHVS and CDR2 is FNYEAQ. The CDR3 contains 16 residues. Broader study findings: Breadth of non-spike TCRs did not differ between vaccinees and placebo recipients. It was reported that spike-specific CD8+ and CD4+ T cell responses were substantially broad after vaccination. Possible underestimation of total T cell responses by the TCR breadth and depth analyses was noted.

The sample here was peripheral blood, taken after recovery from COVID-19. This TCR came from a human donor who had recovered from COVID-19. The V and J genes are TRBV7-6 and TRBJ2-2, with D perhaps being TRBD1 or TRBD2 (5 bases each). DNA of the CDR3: TGTGCCAGCAGCCAACAGTCCGGGACGTCCACCGGGGAGCTGTTTTTT. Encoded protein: CASSQQSGTSTGELFF.